This is a list of T cell receptor beta chains from one sample in a study of T cells in Graves' hyperthyroidism and ophthalmopathy. Each CDR3 protein gets one entry after TCRdb re-called the multiplex PCR reads with MiXCR. The sample lists a few hundred thousand distinct CDR3 sequences; 20% were seen once. Material for sequencing was blood. These receptors came from a man aged 18 to 29 with Graves' hyperthyroidism. CDR3s include the opening cysteine and the closing phenylalanine or tryptophan. The D gene is left open where the match is weak. The size field is filled for only some rows; it gives once, few, many or a size class.

D,V,size,J,CDR3,DNA
-,TRBV12-3/TRBV12-4,many,TRBJ1-1,CASRSGRRNTEAFF,TGTGCCAGCAGGTCGGGGAGGCGGAACACTGAAGCTTTCTTT
-,TRBV28,many,TRBJ1-5,CASSPMTVYSNQPQHF,TGTGCCAGCAGTCCGATGACAGTCTATAGCAATCAGCCCCAGCATTTT
-,TRBV15,many,TRBJ1-1,CATSRDLVGTEAFF,TGTGCCACCAGCAGAGATTTAGTGGGGACTGAAGCTTTCTTT
-,TRBV13,few,TRBJ1-2,CASSEYPGFNYGYTF,TGTGCCAGCAGCGAATACCCGGGATTTAACTATGGCTACACCTTC
-,TRBV6-5,-,TRBJ1-1,CASSSSTANTEAFF,TGTGCCAGCAGTTCATCGACAGCGAACACTGAAGCTTTCTTT
-,TRBV28,many,TRBJ1-2,CASSPPNYGYTF,TGTGCCAGCAGTCCCCCTAACTATGGCTACACCTTC
-,TRBV6-2/TRBV6-3,many,TRBJ1-1,CATRGRRGEAFF,TGTGCCACCAGAGGACGACGGGGTGAAGCTTTCTTT
-,TRBV12-3/TRBV12-4,-,TRBJ2-1,CASSVGRSSYNEKFF,TGTGCCAGCAGCGTCGGGCGGAGCTCCTACAATGAGAAGTTCTTC
-,TRBV13,-,TRBJ1-1,CASSSRRAEAFF,TGTGCCAGCAGCTCGAGGAGAGCTGAAGCTTTCTTT
-,TRBV2,many,TRBJ1-5,CASSKQGRDQPQHF,TGTGCCAGCAGTAAACAGGGTAGGGATCAGCCCCAGCATTTT
-,TRBV12-3/TRBV12-4,many,TRBJ1-3,CASSFQGNTIYF,TGTGCCAGCAGTTTCCAGGGGAACACCATATATTTT
-,TRBV12-3/TRBV12-4,few,TRBJ2-3,CASSRTAVTDTQYF,TGTGCCAGCAGTCGTACAGCGGTTACAGATACGCAGTATTTT
-,TRBV12-3/TRBV12-4,many,TRBJ1-5,CASGQSGVPHQPQHF,TGTGCCAGCGGGCAATCAGGGGTACCTCATCAGCCCCAGCATTTT
-,TRBV28,many,TRBJ1-5,CASSASGPDSNQPQHF,TGTGCCAGCAGTGCCTCCGGGCCTGATAGCAATCAGCCCCAGCATTTT
-,TRBV7-6,many,TRBJ2-5,CASSFGGAWETQYF,TGTGCCAGCAGCTTTGGGGGGGCGTGGGAGACCCAGTACTTC
-,TRBV2,-,TRBJ2-5,CVSRLLRGMRETQHF,TGTGTCAGCAGGCTTCTCCGGGGTATGAGAGAGACCCAGCACTTC
TRBD1,TRBV6-1,once,TRBJ2-1,CASSEGPGQGALEQFF,TGTGCCAGCAGTGAAGGACCGGGACAGGGGGCGCTTGAGCAGTTCTTC
TRBD1,TRBV12-3/TRBV12-4,many,TRBJ2-5,CASSLATGRETQYF,TGTGCCAGCAGTTTAGCGACAGGGCGTGAGACCCAGTACTTC
-,TRBV28,many,TRBJ1-2,CASIQLGAASRYGYTF,TGTGCCAGCATCCAACTGGGGGCGGCCTCCCGGTATGGCTACACCTTC
-,TRBV5-1,-,TRBJ2-7,CASSPALGSSYEQYF,TGCGCCAGCAGCCCTGCTTTGGGCTCTTCCTACGAGCAGTACTTC
TRBD1,TRBV6-5,many,TRBJ1-2,CASSPGQAYGYTF,TGTGCCAGCAGCCCCGGACAGGCGTATGGCTACACCTTC
-,TRBV12-3/TRBV12-4,many,TRBJ1-1,CASSLEEGLGAFF,TGTGCCAGCAGTTTAGAGGAGGGGCTGGGAGCTTTCTTT
TRBD1,TRBV20-1,-,TRBJ1-2,CSGARQGTYGYTF,TGCAGTGGAGCCCGACAGGGGACTTATGGCTACACCTTC
-,TRBV15,many,TRBJ2-5,CATSRGRASGSGETQYF,TGTGCCACCAGCAGAGGGAGGGCGTCTGGCAGTGGGGAGACCCAGTACTTC
-,TRBV7-9,many,TRBJ1-2,CASSLDSNYGYTF,TGTGCCAGCAGTTTAGACAGTAACTATGGCTACACCTTC
TRBD2,TRBV28,many,TRBJ2-3,CASSPLAGNTDTQYF,TGTGCCAGCAGTCCACTAGCGGGGAACACAGATACGCAGTATTTT
-,TRBV7-8,many,TRBJ1-1,CASSLVGAAVGTEAFF,TGTGCCAGCAGCTTAGTAGGGGCTGCCGTTGGCACTGAAGCTTTCTTT
-,TRBV12-3/TRBV12-4,many,TRBJ2-5,CASTYLAAWETQYF,TGTGCCAGCACCTACCTAGCCGCATGGGAGACCCAGTACTTC
-,TRBV7-8,-,TRBJ2-7,CASGVSEQYF,TGTGCCAGCGGTGTATCCGAGCAGTACTTC
-,TRBV27,many,TRBJ2-7,CASSLISGTSYEQYF,TGTGCCAGCAGTTTAATCTCCGGCACGTCCTACGAGCAGTACTTC
TRBD1,TRBV5-1,-,TRBJ2-7,CASQRSSGGAASYEQYF,TGCGCCAGCCAAAGAAGCTCAGGGGGAGCCGCCTCCTACGAGCAGTACTTC